This T cell receptor (beta chain) derives from a study of graft-versus-host responses after intestinal transplantation. Turning to the study itself: Every recipient underwent anti-thymocyte globulin induction, then tacrolimus and steroids for roughly 3 years.

Details on this clone: The target antigen is unknown.

TCRdb keeps only in-frame clones here, not all; method: immunoSEQ multiplex PCR. The sample holds about 29,000 clones, 70% to 90% seen once. Study results and caveats: After transplant, early declines in HvG clones were associated with peak levels of circulating GvH clones.

This CDR3 comprises 13 residues. Germline V gene sequence: CDR1 MNHNS, CDR2 SASEGT. Trimming took 4 bases from V and 6 from J; bases not matched to a gene: 4. The chain is built from TRBV6-1 and TRBJ2-7; 9 nucleotides line up with TRBD1. The input for sequencing was PBMCs, taken around 61 weeks after intestinal transplantation. The TCR was taken from a human patient who received an intestinal transplant, so some T cells may come from the graft donor. In DNA form, the CDR3 reads TGTGCCAGCAGTGGGACAGGGGCGGGCGAGCAGTACTTC. This sequence encodes CASSGTGAGEQYF.